The 10 T cell receptor beta chains presented below share a single source sample, sequenced in a study of blood T cell repertoires in COVID-19. Assay used: immunoSEQ multiplex PCR; TCRdb lists only in-frame clones, some missing. The repertoire includes tens of thousands of clones, 86% of them detected once, and 15% to 20% sits in the top ten. Specimen: peripheral blood. The receptor set was obtained from a man in his forties or fifties with COVID-19, enrolled during active disease.

This chain uses TRBV5-1 with TRBJ2-5, with 9 bases lining up with TRBD2. Germline V lookup: CDR1 SGHRS, CDR2 YFSETQ. CDR3 length: 15 amino acids. V shed 0 bases, J shed 2 bases, and the junction held 2 bases outside the gene matches. The CDR3 protein is CASSLVTSGQETQYF. The CDR3 DNA follows: TGCGCCAGCAGCTTGGTTACTAGCGGGCAAGAGACCCAGTACTTC.

The CDR3 coding sequence is TGTGCCAGCGTGGGGGGGCTCCCTGAAGCTTTCTTT. Amino acids: CASVGGLPEAFF. The chain couples TRBV6-5 to TRBJ1-1; TRBD1 is a possible D gene (6 bases). V was clipped by 8 bases and J by 6 bases, with 13 bases between them. Germline V gene lookup returns CDR1 MNHEY and CDR2 SVGAGI. CDR3 length: 12 amino acids.

The chain recombines TRBV2 with TRBJ2-5, with 11 positions matching TRBD2. Germline V gene lookup returns CDR1 SNHLY and CDR2 FYNNEI. The V segment lost 7 bases and the J segment 2 bases; nucleotides outside the gene matches: 3. The CDR3 totals 14 residues. CDR3 loop: CASKLAGDQETQYF. In DNA form, the CDR3 reads TGTGCCAGCAAACTAGCGGGGGATCAAGAGACCCAGTACTTC.

The rearrangement links TRBV6-5 to TRBJ2-5; 7 bases are shared with TRBD1. The CDR3 has 13 amino acids. V was clipped by 6 bases and J by 5 bases; unmatched bases: 6. Per the germline V gene, CDR1 is MNHEY and CDR2 is SVGAGI. The CDR3 loop reads CASRTTGAETQYF. CDR3 DNA: TGTGCCAGCAGAACTACAGGGGCGGAGACCCAGTACTTC.

This chain connects TRBV6-5 to TRBJ2-1, with TRBD1 matching 9 bases. The V gene's germline CDR1 is MNHEY and CDR2 SVGAGI. V shed 4 bases, J shed 4 bases, and the junction held 5 bases outside the gene matches. The length of the CDR3 is 15 residues. The CDR3 is CASSFPDRGYNEQFF. The CDR3 DNA sequence: TGTGCCAGCAGTTTCCCGGACAGGGGTTACAATGAGCAGTTCTTC.

This chain joins TRBV5-1 and TRBJ2-3; 11 nucleotides match TRBD2. The CDR3 runs 14 residues. With V trimmed by 6 bases and J by 2 bases, 2 bases remained unmatched. The germline gives CDR1 SGHRS, CDR2 YFSETQ. The CDR3: CASTSGGFTDTQYF. CDR3 coding DNA: TGCGCCAGCACTAGCGGGGGGTTCACAGATACGCAGTATTTT. The whole variable domain, filled in from reference TRBV5-1 and TRBJ2-3, reads KAGVTQTPRYLIKTRGQQVTLSCSPISGHRSVSWYQQTPGQGLQFLFEYFSETQRNKGNFPGRFSGRQFSNSRSEMNVSTLELGDSALYLCASTSGGFTDTQYFGPGTRLTVL.

J is TRBJ1-1 and V is TRBV30; D is uncertain. The CDR3 length is 14 residues. Germline assignment: CDR1 GTSNPN and CDR2 SVGIG (reference sequence). With 1 base removed from V and 6 bases from J, the gap between germline ends came to 15 bases. The CDR3 DNA reads TGTGCCTGGAGTGCCCCGCCTCAGACATCTGAAGCTTTCTTT. Protein sequence: CAWSAPPQTSEAFF.

This chain connects TRBV3-1 (or the pseudogene TRBV3-2) to TRBJ1-3, with TRBD1 matching over 7 bases. The CDR3 length is 15 residues. CDR1 is LGHDT and CDR2 is YNNKEL in the germline V gene (reference sequence). Losses at the gene ends were 3 bases for V and 4 bases for J; bases not matched to a gene: 6. Written as DNA, the CDR3 is TGTGCCAGCAGCCAGGCGGGACAGTGGGGAAACACCATATATTTT. Amino acids: CASSQAGQWGNTIYF.

In nucleotides, the CDR3 is TGTGCCAGCCATAGGGGGCAGGGTGGCTACACCTTC. Protein: CASHRGQGGYTF. This chain joins TRBV5-4 and TRBJ1-2; 7 bases are a match to TRBD1. Trimming cost V 7 bases and J 7 bases; bases outside gene matches: 7. Germline V CDR1 and CDR2: SGHNT, YYREEE (reference sequence). CDR3 length: 12 residues.

V and J are TRBV5-4 and TRBJ1-6; D not resolved. CDR3 size: 16 residues. The V gene lost 0 bases and the J gene lost 5 bases, with 12 bases spanning the gap. The germline CDR1 and CDR2 sequences are SGHNT and YYREEE (reference sequence). CDR3 DNA sequence: TGTGCCAGCAGCTTGGGTCACGGGAGGAATAATTCACCCCTCCACTTT. Protein product: CASSLGHGRNNSPLHF.